The clone carrying this TCR beta chain appeared a single time. The antigen is not known. The trim removed 4 bases at V and 6 bases at J, leaving 10 bases unmatched. Germline assignment: CDR1 MDHEN and CDR2 SYDVKM. This CDR3 is built from 15 residues. Repertoires were generated with immunoSEQ multiplex PCR, while TCRdb's copy carries only in-frame clones and drops some. The sample has 55,000 to 80,000 clones, under 90% seen once; the top ten hold 3% to 4%. The data originate from a study of PD-L1 blockade in urothelial cancer. On the study more broadly: From about 2014, patients received atezolizumab, given as 1,200 mg intravenously every 3 weeks. Blood was subjected to analysis at 3 weeks (second dose) and 6 weeks following treatment start. Among blood samples, the median T cell count was approximately 140,000.

Notes on the study in general: Patients with below-median pretreatment blood clonality survived longer.

Regarding time point: pretreatment peripheral blood. Sequencing was performed on PBMCs, taken around atezolizumab (anti-PD-L1) treatment. The chain recombines TRBV28 with TRBJ2-7; 9 bases map to TRBD2. The receptor comes from a man between 65 and 79 years old with urothelial cancer. The CDR3 DNA follows: TGTGCCAGCAGTTGGGGAGCGGGAGGAATGGGCGAGCAGTACTTC. It specifies CASSWGAGGMGEQYF.